Given below is one TCR beta chain in context. Its antigen is as yet unknown. This sample also contains other DNA sequences that code for the same CDR3. The sample is drawn from a study of cytomegalovirus exposure and HLA in healthy donors. Turning to the study itself: Genotyping showed less than 85% of almost 400 donors falling in the Caucasian-associated ancestry cluster.

Germline CDR1 and CDR2: SEHNR and FQNEAQ (reference sequence). The ends lost 9 bases at V and 8 bases at J; junction bases unmatched: 9. This CDR3 has 14 residues. The study ran its PCR with 60 Vbeta and 13 Jbeta primers. Measured with immunoSEQ multiplex PCR; TCRdb has only the in-frame clones, and not every one. The sample contains about 160,000 clones, around 69% of which appear only once. Study-wide findings and caveats: Immune exposure information available was restricted to CMV serostatus.

The clonotype originates from a man aged 60 to 69 in good health and CMV-seronegative. Sequencing was carried out using PBMCs. The chain employs TRBV7-9 and TRBJ1-4, with 10 bases fitting TRBD1. CDR3 loop: CASSLDRGREKLFF. The CDR3 nucleotides are TGTGCCAGTAGCCTGGACAGGGGGAGGGAAAAACTGTTTTTT.